These 10 T cell receptor beta chains were sequenced from one sample in a study of cytomegalovirus exposure and HLA in healthy donors. The PCR employed 60 Vbeta primers together with 13 Jbeta primers. Clones were sequenced by immunoSEQ multiplex PCR, and TCRdb holds only the in-frame ones, with some missing. The sample carries 120,000 or so clones, around 80% recorded once. Sequencing was carried out using PBMCs. The source is a man aged 25 to 45 in good health and CMV-seronegative.

The J gene is TRBJ1-5, the V gene TRBV28; 8 bases match TRBD1. Trimming removed 5 bases from V and 2 bases from J; junction bases left unmatched: 2. In germline, CDR1 is MDHEN, CDR2 SYDVKM. The CDR3 has 14 residues. The CDR3 bases are TGTGCCAGCAGTCCAGGGGGCGGCAATCAGCCCCAGCATTTT. Translated, it gives CASSPGGGNQPQHF.

This rearrangement joins TRBV2 to TRBJ2-3; 9 positions agree with TRBD2. V gave up 3 bases and J gave up 0 bases; unmatched junction bases: 10. The V gene's germline CDR1 is SNHLY and CDR2 FYNNEI. This CDR3 contains 18 residues. CDR3 protein: CASSESSGGPPSTDTQYF. DNA for the CDR3: TGTGCCAGCAGTGAGAGTAGCGGGGGACCCCCTAGCACAGATACGCAGTATTTT.

J is TRBJ2-7 and V is TRBV13; 8 positions agree with TRBD2. Trimming at V came to 3 bases and at J to 3 bases, leaving 4 bases not matched to a gene. CDR3 length: 14 amino acids. Germline V gene lookup returns CDR1 PRHDT and CDR2 FYEKMQ (reference sequence). The CDR3 sequence: CASSFRGGDYEQYF. The CDR3 DNA sequence: TGTGCCAGCAGCTTCCGGGGGGGGGACTACGAGCAGTACTTC. The whole variable domain, remainder taken from reference TRBV13 and TRBJ2-7, is AAGVIQSPRHLIKEKRETATLKCYPIPRHDTVYWYQQGPGQDPQFLISFYEKMQSDKGSIPDRFSAQQFSDYHSELNMSSLELGDSALYFCASSFRGGDYEQYFGPGTRLTVT.

The CDR3 DNA follows: TGTGCCAGCAGCTCTTCACTCGGGGACGAGCAGTACTTC. This gives the protein CASSSSLGDEQYF. V gene TRBV11-2 combines with J gene TRBJ2-7; possible D gene TRBD2, 5 bases. V was cut by 4 bases and J by 5 bases, with 12 bases left in between. Germline-derived CDR1 and CDR2 are SGHAT and FQNNGV. The CDR3 is made up of 13 amino acids.

This clone is a singleton in its sample. The chain couples TRBV9 to TRBJ1-3; TRBD1 matches at 9 bases. V was clipped by 3 bases and J by 10 bases; unmatched bases: 8. CDR3 size: 14 residues. Germline CDR1 SGDLS, CDR2 YYNGEE. The CDR3 DNA follows: TGTGCCAGCAGCGCTTTACAGGGGGCAGGGACCATATATTTT. This encodes CASSALQGAGTIYF.

This clone was seen more than once but under ten times. The gene calls are TRBV29-1 and TRBJ2-7, with a weak D call TRBD2 (5 bases). V dropped 5 bases and J dropped 1 base, with 12 bases sitting between them. CDR1 SQVTM and CDR2 ANQGSEA come from the germline V gene. The CDR3 covers 13 residues. The CDR3 region has the DNA TGCAGCGTTAGAGGGTGGGGTTCCTACGAGCAGTACTTC. Translation gives CSVRGWGSYEQYF.

This chain uses TRBV13 with TRBJ1-1; no definite D call. The CDR3 totals 14 residues. Germline V gene data show CDR1 as PRHDT and CDR2 as FYEKMQ (reference sequence). The V gene lost 1 base and the J gene lost 2 bases, with 8 bases spanning the gap. CDR3 protein: CASSLVGTNTEAFF. The DNA for the CDR3 is TGTGCCAGCAGCTTAGTGGGCACCAACACTGAAGCTTTCTTT.

The chain links TRBV18 to TRBJ2-1; D remains ambiguous. The V end was cut by 2 bases, the J end by 4 bases, with 9 bases between. The CDR3 is 14 amino acids. Germline V gene sequence: CDR1 KGHSH, CDR2 LQKENI. CDR3 in DNA: TGTGCCAGCTCACCATTAGGAGTTTACAATGAGCAGTTCTTC. Translated: CASSPLGVYNEQFF.

The chain employs TRBV7-2 and TRBJ2-5, with D possibly matching TRBD1 (7 bases). Germline V gene lookup returns CDR1 SGHTA and CDR2 FQGNSA. The length of the CDR3 is 14 residues. V was shortened by 3 bases and J by 4 bases, with 12 bases between the two germline ends. CDR3 bases: TGTGCCAGCAGCTTCCAGGGGGGAGGAGAGACCCAGTACTTC. Protein product: CASSFQGGGETQYF.

The chain joins TRBV2 to TRBJ1-5; D remains ambiguous. Deletions cut 8 bases from V and 1 base from J, with 6 bases between. The germline V gene encodes CDR1 SNHLY and CDR2 FYNNEI. CDR3 size: 12 residues. The CDR3 nucleotides are TGTGCCAGCGGTCGGAGCAATCAGCCCCAGCATTTT. It specifies CASGRSNQPQHF.